In this sample, the clone carrying this T cell receptor (beta chain) turned up many times. What it binds is not known. Treg sorting used a CD4+CD25+CD127-/low gate. Unmatched junction bases numbered 3, after V lost 2 bases and J lost 7 bases. The CDR3 sequence is 14 residues long. Germline V lookup: CDR1 SGHRS, CDR2 YFSETQ. Full-length variable regions came from constant-region reverse primers plus semi-nested Nested Universal Primer A PCR. From the 5' RACE reads, TCRdb called clonotypes with MiXCR, one entry per CDR3 protein. The sample lists about 42,000 distinct CDR3 sequences, less than 25% occurring once. Overall study findings and caveats: Greatest tumor Treg TCR overlap was with tumor naive CD4+ cells. In terms of TCR gene usage, tumor memory CD4+ T cells clustered together with blood and lymph node memory CD4+ cells, as well as with lymph node naive CD4+ cells.

Material for sequencing was Tregs sorted from blood. The receptor was derived from a female donor with breast cancer. J is TRBJ1-4 and V is TRBV5-1; TRBD1 agrees at 9 bases. The CDR3 loop is CASSFGTGSEKLFF. The CDR3 DNA reads TGCGCCAGCAGCTTCGGGACAGGGAGTGAAAAACTGTTTTTT.